This T cell receptor beta chain was identified in a study of T cells in narcolepsy. Study-level results: HCRT-specific and TRIB2-specific autoreactive clonotypes appeared among same-patient CSF and blood CD4+ clonotypes.

This clone was counted a single time. Its specificity is not known. The V end lost 0 bases, the J end lost 6 bases, and 17 bases lay between the germline ends. Germline-derived CDR1 and CDR2 are GTSNPN and SVGIG (reference sequence). This CDR3 region has 15 residues. The data were produced by immunoSEQ multiplex PCR, yet TCRdb's version contains in-frame clones alone and is incomplete. The data hold fewer than 40,000 clones, with more than 75% observed a single time. What was sequenced was memory (CD45RA-) CD4+ T cells from blood. The rearrangement joins TRBV30 to TRBJ1-2, with D maybe TRBD1 (5 bases). The receptor was isolated from a human donor in good health. This CDR3 reads CAWSVSGLPNDGYTF. Here the CDR3 DNA reads TGTGCCTGGAGTGTATCGGGACTTCCGAACGATGGCTACACCTTC.